This T cell receptor (beta chain) was sequenced in a study of shared clonotypes between healthy human individuals. Sorted-subset replicate PCR reactions contained 150 to 200 ng DNA, corresponding to about 30,000 T cell genomes. Method: immunoSEQ multiplex PCR; TCRdb's copy keeps in-frame clones and lacks some. This table has 2 million to 2.5 million clones, roughly 93% appearing once. Whole-study findings and limits: Non-shared clonotypes were found to have lower generation probabilities than the clonotypes that were shared by all four of the sorted-subset donors. A small donor pool kept down the genetic and exposure-history diversity that was represented.

This clone was found once. What it binds is unknown. The germline V gene encodes CDR1 MNHNY and CDR2 SVGAGI (reference sequence). V was shortened by 7 bases and J by 5 bases, with 14 bases between the two germline ends. The CDR3 is 14 amino acids. A split of CD4+ cells into CD45RA+ naive and CD45RA-negative memory subsets was performed. The V call is TRBV6-6, the J call TRBJ1-4; D gene ambiguous. The sample consisted of naive CD4+ T cells from PBMCs. Stated subset: CD45RA+ positively selected. This sequence originates from a man in his late teens or twenties in good health. Some clones in this sample may be carry-over from other donors' samples. The CDR3 reads CASIHSSGNEKLFF. CDR3 sequence (DNA): TGTGCCAGCATTCACTCCAGTGGGAATGAAAAACTGTTTTTT.